The clone carrying this T cell receptor (beta chain) showed up many times. Its matching antigen is unknown. The CDR3 extends over 15 amino acids. Unmatched junction bases numbered 1, after V lost 3 bases and J lost 4 bases. Per germline, CDR1 SGHRS and CDR2 YFSETQ. As part of library construction, unique molecular identifiers were attached to individual cDNA molecules. TCRdb reprocessed the 5' RACE reads via MiXCR and lists one record per CDR3 protein. The sample shows about 64,000 distinct CDR3 sequences, about 12% of them seen only once. The data were taken from a study of early T cells in non-severe SARS-CoV-2 infection. About the research overall: Chains stayed unpaired after sequencing of bulk RNA from unsorted whole blood. Study-level results: VDJdb matching skewed toward anti-spike CD8 responses, missing private and CD4 specificities.

The source was whole blood, collected at baseline. The chain joins TRBV5-1 to TRBJ2-3, with TRBD2 matching 14 bases. The clonotype comes from an adult who was a healthcare worker with PCR-confirmed SARS-CoV-2 infection or an uninfected control (not recorded which). CDR3 in DNA: TGCGCCAGCAGCTCGGGACTAGCGGGAGCAGATACGCAGTATTTT. Translation: CASSSGLAGADTQYF.